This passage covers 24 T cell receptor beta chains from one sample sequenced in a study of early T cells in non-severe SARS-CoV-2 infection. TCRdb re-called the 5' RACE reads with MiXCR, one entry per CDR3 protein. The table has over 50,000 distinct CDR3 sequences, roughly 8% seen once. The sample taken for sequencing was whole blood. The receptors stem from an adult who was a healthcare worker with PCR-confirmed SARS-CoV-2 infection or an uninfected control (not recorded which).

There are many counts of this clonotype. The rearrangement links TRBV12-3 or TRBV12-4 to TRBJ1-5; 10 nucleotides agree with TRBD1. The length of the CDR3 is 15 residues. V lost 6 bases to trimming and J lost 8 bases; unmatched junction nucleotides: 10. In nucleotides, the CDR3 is TGTGCCAGCAGGGGGACAGGGGCCCCCGGTGAGCCCCAGCATTTT. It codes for CASRGTGAPGEPQHF.

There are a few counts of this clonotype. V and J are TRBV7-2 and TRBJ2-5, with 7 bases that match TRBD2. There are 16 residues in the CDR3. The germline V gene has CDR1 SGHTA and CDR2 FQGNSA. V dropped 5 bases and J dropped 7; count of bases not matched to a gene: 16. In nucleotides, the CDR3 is TGTGCCAGCAGCCGTGGAGGGAGGGCCACGATTGTGACCCAGTACTTC. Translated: CASSRGGRATIVTQYF.

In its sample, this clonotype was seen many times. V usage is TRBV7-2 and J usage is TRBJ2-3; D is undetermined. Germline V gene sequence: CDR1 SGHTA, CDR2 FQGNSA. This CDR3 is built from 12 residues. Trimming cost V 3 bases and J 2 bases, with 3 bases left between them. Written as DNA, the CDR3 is TGTGCCAGCAGCTTGATCACAGATACGCAGTATTTT. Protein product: CASSLITDTQYF.

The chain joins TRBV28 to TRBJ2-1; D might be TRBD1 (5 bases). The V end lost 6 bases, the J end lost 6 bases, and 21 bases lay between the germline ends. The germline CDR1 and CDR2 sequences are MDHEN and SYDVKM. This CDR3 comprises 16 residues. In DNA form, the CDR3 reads TGTGCCAGCAGCCCTTCCCACGGTCGACAGATCAATGAGCAGTTCTTC. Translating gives CASSPSHGRQINEQFF.

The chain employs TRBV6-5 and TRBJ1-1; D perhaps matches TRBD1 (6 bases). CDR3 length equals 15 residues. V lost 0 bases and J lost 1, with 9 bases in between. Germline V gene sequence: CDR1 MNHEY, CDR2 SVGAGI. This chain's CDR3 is CASSYSGTPNTEAFF. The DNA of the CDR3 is TGTGCCAGCAGTTACTCGGGGACACCGAACACTGAAGCTTTCTTT.

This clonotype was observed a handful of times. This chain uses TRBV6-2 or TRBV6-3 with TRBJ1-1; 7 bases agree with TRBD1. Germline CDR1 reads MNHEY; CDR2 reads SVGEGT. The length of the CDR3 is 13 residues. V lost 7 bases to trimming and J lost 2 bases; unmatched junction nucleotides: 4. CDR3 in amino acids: CASTGTVNTEAFF. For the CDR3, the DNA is TGTGCCAGCACCGGGACAGTAAACACTGAAGCTTTCTTT.

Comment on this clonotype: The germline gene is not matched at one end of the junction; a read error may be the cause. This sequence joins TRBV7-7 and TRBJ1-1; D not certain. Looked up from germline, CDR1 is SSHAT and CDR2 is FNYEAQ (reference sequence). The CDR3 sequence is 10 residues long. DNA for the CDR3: TGTGCTAGCAGCCCAGGTGAAGCTTTCTTT. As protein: CASSPGEAFF.

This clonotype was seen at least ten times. CDR3 amino acids: CASSTQISGAAYGYTF. DNA of the CDR3: TGTGCCAGCAGCACCCAAATTTCAGGGGCTGCCTATGGCTACACCTTC. The genes are TRBV9 and TRBJ1-2; D might be TRBD1 (6 bases). Germline V gene lookup returns CDR1 SGDLS and CDR2 YYNGEE. CDR3 length equals 16 residues. V was pared by 4 bases and J by 4 bases, with 20 bases between.

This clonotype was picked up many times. In nucleotides, the CDR3 is TGTGCCAGCAGCTTGCAGGGTCCGCAAGAGACCCAGTACTTC. Translating it yields CASSLQGPQETQYF. The V and J genes are TRBV11-2 and TRBJ2-5; a weak D match, TRBD1 (5 bases). Trimming pared 3 bases from V and 2 bases from J, leaving 10 bases between. The germline CDR1 and CDR2 sequences are SGHAT and FQNNGV. The CDR3 covers 14 residues.

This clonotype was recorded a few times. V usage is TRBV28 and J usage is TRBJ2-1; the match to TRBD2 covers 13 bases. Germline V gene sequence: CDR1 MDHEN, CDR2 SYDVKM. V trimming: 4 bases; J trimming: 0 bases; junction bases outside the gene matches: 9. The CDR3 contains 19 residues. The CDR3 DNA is TGTGCCAGCAGTTCAGGACTAGCGGGGGCCCTGAGCTCCTACAATGAGCAGTTCTTC. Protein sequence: CASSSGLAGALSSYNEQFF. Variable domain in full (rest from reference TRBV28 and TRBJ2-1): DVKVTQSSRYLVKRTGEKVFLECVQDMDHENMFWYRQDPGLGLRLIYFSYDVKMKEKGDIPEGYSVSREKKERFSLILESASTNQTSMYLCASSSGLAGALSSYNEQFFGPGTRLTVL.

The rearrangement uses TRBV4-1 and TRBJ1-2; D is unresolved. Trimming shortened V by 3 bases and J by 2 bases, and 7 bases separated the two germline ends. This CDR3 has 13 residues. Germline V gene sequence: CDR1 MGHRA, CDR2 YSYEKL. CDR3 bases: TGCGCCAGCAGCCACGGACTGAACTATGGCTACACCTTC. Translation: CASSHGLNYGYTF.

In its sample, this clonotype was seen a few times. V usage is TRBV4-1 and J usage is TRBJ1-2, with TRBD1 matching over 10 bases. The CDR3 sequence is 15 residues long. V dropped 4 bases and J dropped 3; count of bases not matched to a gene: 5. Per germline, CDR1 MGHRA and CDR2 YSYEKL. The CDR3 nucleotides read TGCGCCAGCAGCCGATCGGACAGGGGGGACTATGGCTACACCTTC. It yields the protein CASSRSDRGDYGYTF.

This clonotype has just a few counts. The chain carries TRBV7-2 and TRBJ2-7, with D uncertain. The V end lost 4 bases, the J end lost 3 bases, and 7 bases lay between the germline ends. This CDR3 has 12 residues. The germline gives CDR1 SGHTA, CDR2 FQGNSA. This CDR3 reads CASSSWDYEQYF. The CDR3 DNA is TGTGCCAGCAGCTCCTGGGACTACGAGCAGTACTTC.

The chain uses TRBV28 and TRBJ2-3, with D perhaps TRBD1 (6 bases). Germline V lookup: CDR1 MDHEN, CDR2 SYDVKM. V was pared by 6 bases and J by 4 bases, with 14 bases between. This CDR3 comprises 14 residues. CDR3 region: CASSPGTHPDTQYF. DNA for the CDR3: TGTGCCAGCAGCCCTGGGACACATCCAGATACGCAGTATTTT.

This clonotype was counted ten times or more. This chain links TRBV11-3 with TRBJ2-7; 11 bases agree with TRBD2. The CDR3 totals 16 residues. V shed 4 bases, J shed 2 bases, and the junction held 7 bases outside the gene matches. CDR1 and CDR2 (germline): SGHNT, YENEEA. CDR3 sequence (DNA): TGTGCCAGCAGCTCCCCGGGACTAGCGGAAACCTACGAGCAGTACTTC. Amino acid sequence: CASSSPGLAETYEQYF.

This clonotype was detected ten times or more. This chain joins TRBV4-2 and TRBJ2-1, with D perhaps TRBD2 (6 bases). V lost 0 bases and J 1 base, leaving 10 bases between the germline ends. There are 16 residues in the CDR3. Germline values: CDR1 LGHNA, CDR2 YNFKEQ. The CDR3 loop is CASSQEGTRSYNEQFF. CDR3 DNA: TGTGCCAGCAGCCAAGAGGGGACTCGTTCCTACAATGAGCAGTTCTTC.

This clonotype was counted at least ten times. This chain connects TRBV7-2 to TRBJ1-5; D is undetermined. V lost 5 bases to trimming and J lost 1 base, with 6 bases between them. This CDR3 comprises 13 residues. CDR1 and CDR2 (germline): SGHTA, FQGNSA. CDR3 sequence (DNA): TGTGCCAGCAGCCATGGGAGCAATCAGCCCCAGCATTTT. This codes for CASSHGSNQPQHF.

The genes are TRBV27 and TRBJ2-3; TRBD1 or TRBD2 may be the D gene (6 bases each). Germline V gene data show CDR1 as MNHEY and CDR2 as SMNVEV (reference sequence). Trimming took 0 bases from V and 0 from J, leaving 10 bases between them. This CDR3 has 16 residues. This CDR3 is CASSLSPGASTDTQYF. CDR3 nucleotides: TGTGCCAGCAGTTTATCCCCGGGGGCGAGCACAGATACGCAGTATTTT.

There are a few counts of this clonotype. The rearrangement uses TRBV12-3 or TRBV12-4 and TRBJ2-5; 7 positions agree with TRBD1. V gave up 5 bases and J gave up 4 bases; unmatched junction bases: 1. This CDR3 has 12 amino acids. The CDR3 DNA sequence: TGTGCCAGCAGTGGACAGGTAGAGACCCAGTACTTC. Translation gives CASSGQVETQYF.

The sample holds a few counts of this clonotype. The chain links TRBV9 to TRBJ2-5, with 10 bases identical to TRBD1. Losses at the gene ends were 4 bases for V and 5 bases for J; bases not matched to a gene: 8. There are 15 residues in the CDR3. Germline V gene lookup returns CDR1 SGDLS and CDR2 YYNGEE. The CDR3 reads CASSPRTGGRETQYF. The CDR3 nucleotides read TGTGCCAGCAGCCCCCGGACAGGGGGTCGGGAGACCCAGTACTTC.

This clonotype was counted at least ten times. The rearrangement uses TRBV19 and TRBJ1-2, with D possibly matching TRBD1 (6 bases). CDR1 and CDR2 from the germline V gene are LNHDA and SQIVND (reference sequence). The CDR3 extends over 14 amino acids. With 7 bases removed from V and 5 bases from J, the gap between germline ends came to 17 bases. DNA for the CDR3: TGTGCCAGTACCTGGACAGTCCCTGGGTATGGCTACACCTTC. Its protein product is CASTWTVPGYGYTF.

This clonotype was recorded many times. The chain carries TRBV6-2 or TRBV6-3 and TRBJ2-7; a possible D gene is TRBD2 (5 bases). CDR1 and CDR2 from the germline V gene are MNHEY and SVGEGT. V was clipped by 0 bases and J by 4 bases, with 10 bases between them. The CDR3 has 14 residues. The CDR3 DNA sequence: TGTGCCAGCAGTTACTCGGCTAGCTTATACGAGCAGTACTTC. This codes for CASSYSASLYEQYF.

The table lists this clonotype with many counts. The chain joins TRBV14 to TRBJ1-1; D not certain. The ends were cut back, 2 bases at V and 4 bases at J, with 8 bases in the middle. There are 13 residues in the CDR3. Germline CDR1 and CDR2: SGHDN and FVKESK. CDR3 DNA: TGTGCCAGCAGCCAATCGCGGGGCACTGAAGCTTTCTTT. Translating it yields CASSQSRGTEAFF.

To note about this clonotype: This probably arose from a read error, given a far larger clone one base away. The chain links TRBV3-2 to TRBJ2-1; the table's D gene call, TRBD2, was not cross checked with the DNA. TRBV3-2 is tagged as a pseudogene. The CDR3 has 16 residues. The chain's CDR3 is CASSQDLSGAHNEQFF. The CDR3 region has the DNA TGTGCCAGCAGCCAAGATCTAAGCGGGGCCCACAATGAGCAGTTCTTC.